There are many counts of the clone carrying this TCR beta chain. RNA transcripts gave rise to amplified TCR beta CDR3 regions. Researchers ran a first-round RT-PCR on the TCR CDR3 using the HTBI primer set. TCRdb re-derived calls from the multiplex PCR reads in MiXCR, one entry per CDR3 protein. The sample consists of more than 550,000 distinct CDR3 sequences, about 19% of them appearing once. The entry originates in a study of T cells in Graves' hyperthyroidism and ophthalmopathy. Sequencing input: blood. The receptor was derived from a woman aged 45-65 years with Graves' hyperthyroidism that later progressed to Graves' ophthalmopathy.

The CDR3: CASSQGLAVSFSTDTQYF. DNA for the CDR3: TGTGCCAGCAGCCAAGGGCTAGCGGTCTCGTTTAGCACAGATACGCAGTATTTT. The V gene is TRBV3-1, the J gene TRBJ2-3; 7 nucleotides agree with TRBD2. J was trimmed by 0 bases and V by 1 base; bases with no gene match: 10. Germline CDR1 reads LGHDT; CDR2 reads YNNKEL (reference sequence). This CDR3 has 18 amino acids.